This T cell receptor beta chain is from a study of blood T cell repertoires in COVID-19. Study overall: The United States, Italy and Spain supplied acute and convalescent COVID-19 samples. T cells, B-cell-depleted T cells, or PBMCs supplied cDNA or gDNA.

CDR1 is GTSNPN, CDR2 SVGIG, per germline (reference sequence). This CDR3 is built from 13 residues. The V end lost 4 bases, the J end lost 7 bases, and 16 bases lay between the germline ends. In the source study's methods: Nucleated cell number was recorded as an estimate derived from reference gene primer amplification. Using immunoSEQ multiplex PCR, the repertoire was profiled, and TCRdb retains in-frame clones only, with some absent. For V, J and clone size, that table is used; D and trimming come from the DNA. The table lists some 240,000 clones, 75% to 85% of them singletons, with 9.5% to 15% in the top ten.

The chain joins TRBV30 to TRBJ1-2; no reliable D call. The TCR was taken from an older woman with active or convalescent COVID-19. Sequenced input: peripheral blood. CDR3 sequence (DNA): TGTGCCTGGACCTTCGCAGCGGTGGGTGGCTACACCTTC. Translating gives CAWTFAAVGGYTF. The whole variable domain, remainder taken from reference TRBV30 and TRBJ1-2, is SQTIHQWPATLVQPVGSPLSLECTVEGTSNPNLYWYRQAAGRGLQLLFYSVGIGQISSEVPQNLSASRPQDRQFILSSKKLLLSDSGFYLCAWTFAAVGGYTFGSGTRLTVV.